This TCR beta chain is drawn from a study of regulatory T cells in long-lasting Graves disease. Worth noting for this clonotype: Its antigen is unidentified.

Study conclusions and caveats: Possibly, too few samples lowered accuracy.

Germline-derived CDR1 and CDR2 are MNHNS and SASEGT. The CDR3 contains 16 residues. V lost 5 bases, J lost 8 bases, and 10 bases stayed unmatched. Time point denoted: newly diagnosed GD, antithyroid drugs for less than 3 months. Researchers made the TCR library from RNA that was extracted from PBMCs. With iRepertoire HTBI primers and Arm-PCR of CDR3 regions, TCR beta libraries were built. TCRdb itself ran the multiplex PCR reads through MiXCR, one entry per CDR3 protein. The table records a few hundred thousand distinct CDR3 sequences, around 13% of them present only once. The same data also contributed to another study, on T cells in Graves' hyperthyroidism and ophthalmopathy.

This chain connects TRBV6-1 to TRBJ2-3; 13 bases match TRBD2. Sequencing was performed on peripheral blood mononuclear cells (PBMCs), taken at new diagnosis, from a patient treated with antithyroid drugs. The sequence was collected from a woman between 50 and 59 years old with Graves disease. In nucleotides, the CDR3 is TGTGCCAGCAGTCAACTAGCGGGAGGGCCACCTCTTACGCAGTATTTT. Its protein is CASSQLAGGPPLTQYF.